One and the same sample provided the 28 T cell receptor beta chains below, sequenced in a study of OX40 agonist ivuxolimab in advanced cancers. TCRdb's copy holds only in-frame clones and misses some; the assay was immunoSEQ multiplex PCR. Of approximately 20,000 clones listed, over 60% were seen once; the top ten hold 16%. The sequencing here drew on CD4+ or CD8+ T cells sorted from blood, taken in a trial of the OX40 agonist ivuxolimab. Source of these receptors: an adult with an advanced solid tumor such as melanoma, head and neck, liver or kidney cancer.

J is TRBJ1-5 and V is TRBV4-3; D not certain. CDR3 length: 16 amino acids. Trimming cost V 0 bases and J 5 bases, with 14 bases left between them. Germline assignment: CDR1 LGHNA and CDR2 YSLEER. For the CDR3, the DNA is TGCGCCAGCAGCCAAGATCGAGAAGGGCCCTATCAGCCCCAGCATTTT. Residues: CASSQDREGPYQPQHF.

The rearrangement links TRBV9 to TRBJ2-3; 7 bases fit TRBD2. The junction had 8 bases not matched to a gene; V was cut back by 3 bases and J by 1 base. Germline loops: CDR1 SGDLS, CDR2 YYNGEE. The CDR3 runs to 16 residues. In nucleotides, the CDR3 is TGTGCCAGCAGCGCGTCAGCGGGGTCTGGCACAGATACGCAGTATTTT. Residues: CASSASAGSGTDTQYF.

This clone was detected a few times. This chain links TRBV15 with TRBJ2-5; possibly TRBD2 for D (6 bases). The CDR3 contains 16 residues. Germline V lookup: CDR1 LNHNV, CDR2 YYDKDF (reference sequence). Trimming left V 0 bases short and J 6 bases short, with 17 bases between. CDR3 sequence (DNA): TGTGCCACCAGCAGAGACCCCGCGGGGTCGGTGAAGACCCAGTACTTC. Protein product: CATSRDPAGSVKTQYF.

V is TRBV10-1 and J is TRBJ1-1; the D is unclear. Germline V gene lookup returns CDR1 WNHNN and CDR2 SYGVQD (reference sequence). Deletions cut 4 bases from V and 0 bases from J, with 27 bases between. This CDR3 region has 20 residues. This CDR3 reads CASSGDPFTPDGSMNTEAFF. CDR3 bases: TGCGCCAGCAGTGGAGACCCATTCACACCTGACGGGTCCATGAACACTGAAGCTTTCTTT.

Remarks on this clone: Germline and junction disagree at one end, which may indicate a read error. The genes are TRBV4-1 and TRBJ1-4; no definite D call. Per the germline V gene, CDR1 is MGHRA and CDR2 is YSYEKL. This CDR3 comprises 15 residues. CDR3 in amino acids: CASSQLTPTNEKLFF. The CDR3 DNA is TGCGCCAGCAGCCAATTAACACCAACCAATGAAAAACTGTTTTTT.

The chain uses TRBV27 and TRBJ2-5, with D unclear. The CDR3 is made up of 14 amino acids. Per germline, CDR1 MNHEY and CDR2 SMNVEV (reference sequence). Trimming took 3 bases from V and 4 from J, leaving 12 bases between them. The CDR3 sequence is CASSLSSLSETQYF. The CDR3 DNA sequence: TGTGCCAGCAGTTTGTCATCGCTCTCAGAGACCCAGTACTTC.

This clone qualifies as medium-sized. CDR3 bases: TGTGCCAGCAGTTACTTACAGGGTACGCACACTGAAGCTTTCTTT. This sequence encodes CASSYLQGTHTEAFF. V usage is TRBV6-5 and J usage is TRBJ1-1, with D perhaps matching TRBD1 (6 bases). Germline CDR1 MNHEY, CDR2 SVGAGI. Trimming left V 1 base short and J 3 bases short, with 12 bases between. This CDR3 region has 15 residues.

The chain couples TRBV19 to TRBJ1-1; TRBD1 might be the D (6 bases). The CDR3 consists of 16 residues. Germline-derived CDR1 and CDR2 are LNHDA and SQIVND (reference sequence). V was clipped by 6 bases and J by 0 bases, with 17 bases between them. The CDR3 is CASSNREGGLNTEAFF. The CDR3 DNA reads as TGTGCCAGTAGCAACAGGGAGGGAGGGCTGAACACTGAAGCTTTCTTT.

The chain has TRBV27 and TRBJ2-5; 12 bases are shared with TRBD2. Germline V gives CDR1 MNHEY, CDR2 SMNVEV (reference sequence). This CDR3 region has 15 residues. After removal of 2 bases from V and 4 bases from J, the junction contained 2 bases not matched to a gene. For the CDR3, the DNA is TGTGCCAGCAGTTTACTAGCGGGGGGGCCAGAGACCCAGTACTTC. Translated, it gives CASSLLAGGPETQYF.

V gene TRBV2 combines with J gene TRBJ2-5; D possibly corresponds to TRBD2 (5 bases). The ends were cut back, 4 bases at V and 5 bases at J, with 17 bases in the middle. Germline V CDR1 and CDR2: SNHLY, FYNNEI. CDR3 size: 15 residues. The CDR3 here is CASSVLGSPMETQYF. CDR3 DNA sequence: TGTGCCAGCAGTGTTTTGGGGAGCCCCATGGAGACCCAGTACTTC.

The rearrangement uses TRBV7-6 and TRBJ2-7; 16 bases are a match to TRBD2. Germline-derived CDR1 and CDR2 are SGHVS and FNYEAQ. V gave up 0 bases and J gave up 4 bases; unmatched junction bases: 3. This CDR3 is built from 17 residues. The CDR3 loop reads CASSLAGLAGGRYEQYF. The CDR3 coding sequence is TGTGCCAGCAGCTTAGCGGGACTAGCGGGGGGGAGATACGAGCAGTACTTC.

The V call is TRBV27, the J call TRBJ2-7, with 8 bases fitting TRBD1. The CDR3 totals 16 residues. Trimming at V came to 6 bases and at J to 3 bases, leaving 13 bases not matched to a gene. Per germline, CDR1 MNHEY and CDR2 SMNVEV (reference sequence). The CDR3 loop reads CASSPLPRGRFYEQYF. The CDR3 nucleotides read TGTGCCAGCAGCCCTCTCCCCAGGGGGCGCTTCTACGAGCAGTACTTC.

The CDR3 loop reads CASSYLPTGLYYEQYF. CDR3 coding DNA: TGTGCCAGCAGTTACCTTCCGACAGGGTTATACTACGAGCAGTACTTC. The chain couples TRBV6-5 to TRBJ2-7; 7 bases are shared with TRBD1. Germline V gene lookup returns CDR1 MNHEY and CDR2 SVGAGI. The CDR3 covers 16 residues. Trimming at V came to 2 bases and at J to 3 bases, leaving 10 bases not matched to a gene.

About this clone itself: Mismatch with germline at one junction end may stem from a read error. Other DNA sequences within the sample encode an identical CDR3. V usage is TRBV5-1 and J usage is TRBJ1-1, with D possibly matching TRBD1 (6 bases). This CDR3 has 13 amino acids. Germline-derived CDR1 and CDR2 are SGHRS and YFSETQ. In DNA form, the CDR3 reads TGTGCCAGCAGCTACGGGGGGCAGGCTGAAGCTTTCTTT. Translation: CASSYGGQAEAFF.

CDR3 residues: CASSDPGGTDTQYF. The CDR3 DNA reads as TGTGCCAGCAGCGATCCCGGGGGGACAGATACGCAGTATTTT. The chain couples TRBV9 to TRBJ2-3; 7 bases fit TRBD2. J lost 3 bases, V lost 3 bases, and 4 bases had no gene match. The CDR3 is 14 amino acids. Germline CDR1 is SGDLS and CDR2 is YYNGEE.

This clone showed up just a few times. The genes are TRBV7-9 and TRBJ2-5; possibly TRBD1 or TRBD2 for D (5 bases each). Per the germline V gene, CDR1 is SEHNR and CDR2 is FQNEAQ (reference sequence). V dropped 5 bases and J dropped 1 base, with 17 bases sitting between them. CDR3 length: 16 residues. The CDR3 DNA reads TGTGCCAGCAGCCGTAGACAAGGGGACCTCCAAGAGACCCAGTACTTC. It encodes CASSRRQGDLQETQYF.

The genes are TRBV4-1 and TRBJ2-5; 11 nucleotides match TRBD2. Trimming cost V 7 bases and J 2 bases; bases outside gene matches: 12. The CDR3 runs 17 residues. Germline CDR1 is MGHRA and CDR2 is YSYEKL. This CDR3 is CASNLGVTSGGQETQYF. The CDR3 DNA sequence: TGCGCCAGCAACCTGGGGGTAACTAGCGGGGGACAAGAGACCCAGTACTTC.

This clone appeared a single time. Sequence at one end of the junction differs from germline and may be a read error. The V and J genes are TRBV6-5 and TRBJ1-3; 12 bases agree with TRBD1. There are 13 residues in the CDR3. Germline V gene lookup returns CDR1 MNHEY and CDR2 SVGAGI. CDR3 residues: CASSYDRDRGRDF. CDR3 DNA: TGTGCCAGCAGTTACGACCGGGACAGGGGGCGCGATTTT.

This clone was seen a handful of times. The chain recombines TRBV7-9 with TRBJ2-3; the D is unclear. Germline CDR1 is SEHNR and CDR2 is FQNEAQ (reference sequence). There are 14 residues in the CDR3. Trimming removed 3 bases from V and 0 bases from J, with 7 bases in between. The CDR3 loop is CASSFRASTDTQYF. CDR3 nucleotides: TGTGCCAGCAGCTTTAGGGCTAGCACAGATACGCAGTATTTT.

The genes are TRBV5-4 and TRBJ2-7; 10 bases fit TRBD1. This CDR3 contains 15 residues. Germline values: CDR1 SGHNT, CDR2 YYREEE (reference sequence). V trimming: 4 bases; J trimming: 1 base; junction bases outside the gene matches: 5. For the CDR3, the DNA is TGTGCCAGCAGCCTCCCGGGACAGGGGTCCTACGAGCAGTACTTC. This sequence encodes CASSLPGQGSYEQYF.

The chain carries TRBV7-9 and TRBJ2-5; no reliable D call. V was shortened by 5 bases and J by 3 bases, with 10 bases between the two germline ends. Germline values: CDR1 SEHNR, CDR2 FQNEAQ (reference sequence). The CDR3 loop spans 13 amino acids. The chain's CDR3 is CASSPRDEETQYF. CDR3 sequence (DNA): TGTGCCAGCAGCCCAAGGGATGAAGAGACCCAGTACTTC.

The chain couples TRBV2 to TRBJ1-6, with 7 bases that match TRBD1. Per the germline V gene, CDR1 is SNHLY and CDR2 is FYNNEI. After removal of 2 bases from V and 7 bases from J, the junction contained 5 bases not matched to a gene. The CDR3 covers 15 residues. The CDR3 sequence: CASSERPGGNSPLHF. CDR3 sequence (DNA): TGTGCCAGCAGTGAACGGCCAGGGGGGAATTCACCCCTCCACTTT.

By sample share, this clone is medium-sized (0.01 to 0.1%). The chain recombines TRBV2 with TRBJ2-7; D remains unclear. There are 12 residues in the CDR3. With 7 bases removed from V and 2 bases from J, the gap between germline ends came to 9 bases. Per the germline V gene, CDR1 is SNHLY and CDR2 is FYNNEI. This CDR3 is CASILKTYEQYF. In DNA, the CDR3 is TGTGCCAGCATTCTCAAAACCTACGAGCAGTACTTC.

J is TRBJ2-6 and V is TRBV6-1, with D tentatively TRBD1 (5 bases). The ends were cut back, 1 base at V and 0 bases at J, with 7 bases in the middle. This CDR3 region has 16 residues. The germline V gene encodes CDR1 MNHNS and CDR2 SASEGT. The CDR3 coding sequence is TGTGCCAGCAGTGAAGGGGGCGCCTCTGGGGCCAACGTCCTGACTTTC. Translation gives CASSEGGASGANVLTF.

The rearrangement joins TRBV19 to TRBJ2-5, with TRBD1 matching 8 bases. The DNA end is more similar to TRBJ2-7, so the J call may be wrong. CDR3 length: 14 residues. Germline values: CDR1 LNHDA, CDR2 SQIVND (reference sequence). This CDR3 reads CASRDRAELVEQYF. CDR3 coding DNA: TGTGCCAGTAGGGACAGGGCCGAGCTTGTCGAGCAGTACTTC.

CDR3: CSVGAGELTDTQYF. The DNA of the CDR3 is TGCAGCGTGGGAGCGGGGGAGCTCACAGATACGCAGTATTTT. V usage is TRBV29-1 and J usage is TRBJ2-3, with TRBD2 matching 8 bases. The CDR3 runs 14 residues. Germline-derived CDR1 and CDR2 are SQVTM and ANQGSEA. V trimming: 6 bases; J trimming: 2 bases; junction bases outside the gene matches: 7.

The chain joins TRBV11-2 to TRBJ2-7; possibly TRBD1 or TRBD2 for D (6 bases each). The V end was cut by 0 bases, the J end by 3 bases, with 15 bases between. CDR3 length: 16 residues. Germline assignment: CDR1 SGHAT and CDR2 FQNNGV. The CDR3 here is CASSLETGAKIYEQYF. CDR3 DNA: TGTGCCAGCAGCTTAGAGACGGGGGCGAAAATCTACGAGCAGTACTTC.

The chain employs TRBV9 and TRBJ2-6; D assignment may be TRBD1 or TRBD2 (5 bases each). Germline V gene sequence: CDR1 SGDLS, CDR2 YYNGEE. The CDR3 loop spans 17 amino acids. V gave up 1 base and J gave up 0 bases, with 11 bases separating them. CDR3 in DNA: TGTGCCAGCAGCGTACCCTCGAGGGGCTCTGGGGCCAACGTCCTGACTTTC. Residues: CASSVPSRGSGANVLTF.